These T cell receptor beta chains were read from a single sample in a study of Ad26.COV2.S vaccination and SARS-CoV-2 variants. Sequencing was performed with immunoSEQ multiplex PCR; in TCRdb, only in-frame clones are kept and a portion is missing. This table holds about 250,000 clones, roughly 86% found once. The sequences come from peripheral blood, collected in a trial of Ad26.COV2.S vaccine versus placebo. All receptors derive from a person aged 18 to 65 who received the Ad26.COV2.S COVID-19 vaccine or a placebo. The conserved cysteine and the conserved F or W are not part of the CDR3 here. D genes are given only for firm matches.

CDR3: ASSLGVLNEQF
J: TRBJ2-1
D: -
V: TRBV5-1

CDR3: ASSAGLEQF
J: TRBJ2-1
D: -
V: TRBV25-1

CDR3: ASSLRGAGERYNEQF
J: TRBJ2-1
D: TRBD2
V: TRBV4-1

CDR3: ASSPGGVDSPLH
J: TRBJ1-6
D: -
V: TRBV11-3

CDR3: ASSPRGVAYEQY
J: TRBJ2-7
D: -
V: TRBV4-3

CDR3: ASSRQGPDTEAF
J: TRBJ1-1
D: TRBD1
V: TRBV6-6

CDR3: ASSLSPTSTDTQY
J: TRBJ2-3
D: -
V: TRBV7-8

CDR3: ATLRGSGRAEQY
J: TRBJ2-7
D: TRBD2
V: TRBV7-2

CDR3: ASRVQGNSNQPQH
J: TRBJ1-5
D: -
V: TRBV19

CDR3: ASSLYGYT
J: TRBJ1-2
D: -
V: TRBV12-3/TRBV12-4

CDR3: ATSRGTAGSGNTIY
J: TRBJ1-3
D: -
V: TRBV15

CDR3: ASSTEIHWMNTEAF
J: TRBJ1-1
D: -
V: TRBV7-9

CDR3: AITPTGVMNTEAF
J: TRBJ1-1
D: TRBD1
V: TRBV10-3

CDR3: ASSQVWSGGIEQY
J: TRBJ2-7
D: TRBD2
V: TRBV4-3

CDR3: ASSRAGAQNQPQH
J: TRBJ1-5
D: -
V: TRBV19

CDR3: RGGGGRARRGGTGELF
J: TRBJ2-2
D: TRBD2
V: TRBV29-1